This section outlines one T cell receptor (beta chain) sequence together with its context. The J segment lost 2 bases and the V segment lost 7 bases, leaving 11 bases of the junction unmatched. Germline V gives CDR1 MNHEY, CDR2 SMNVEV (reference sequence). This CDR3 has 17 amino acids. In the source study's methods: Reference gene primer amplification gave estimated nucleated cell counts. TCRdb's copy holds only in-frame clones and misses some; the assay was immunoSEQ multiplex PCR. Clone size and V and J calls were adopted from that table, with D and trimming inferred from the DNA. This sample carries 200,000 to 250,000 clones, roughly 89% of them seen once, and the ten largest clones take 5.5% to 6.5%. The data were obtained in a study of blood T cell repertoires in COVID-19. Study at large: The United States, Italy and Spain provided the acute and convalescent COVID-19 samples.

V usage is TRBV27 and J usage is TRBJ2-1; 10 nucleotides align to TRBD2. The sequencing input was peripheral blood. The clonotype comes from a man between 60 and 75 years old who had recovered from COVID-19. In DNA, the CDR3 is TGTGCCAGCATCCCTGCAACCGGGACTAGCGCCTACAATGAGCAGTTCTTC. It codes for CASIPATGTSAYNEQFF.